This entry lists 2 T cell receptor beta chains sequenced from one sample in a study of blood T cell repertoires in COVID-19. Data came from immunoSEQ multiplex PCR; TCRdb stores just in-frame clones and leaves some out. The sample has about 210,000 clones; 70% to 85% are singletons. Sequencing was performed on peripheral blood. Receptors originate from a man between 35 and 55 years old who had recovered from COVID-19.

This chain connects TRBV2 to TRBJ2-7; a weak D match, TRBD1 (5 bases). Trimming left V 4 bases short and J 0 bases short, with 10 bases between. CDR3 length equals 14 residues. Germline CDR1 is SNHLY and CDR2 is FYNNEI. Here the CDR3 reads CASSAGSSSYEQYF. The DNA for the CDR3 is TGTGCCAGCAGTGCAGGGTCAAGCTCCTACGAGCAGTACTTC.

This clone was seen more than once but under ten times. The gene calls are TRBV11-3 and TRBJ1-1, with no clear D. Germline-derived CDR1 and CDR2 are SGHNT and YENEEA. This CDR3 is 15 amino acids long. V was clipped by 5 bases and J by 0 bases, with 13 bases between them. The CDR3 region is CASSDRSQMNTEAFF. The CDR3 bases are TGTGCCAGCAGCGATAGGTCACAGATGAACACTGAAGCTTTCTTT.